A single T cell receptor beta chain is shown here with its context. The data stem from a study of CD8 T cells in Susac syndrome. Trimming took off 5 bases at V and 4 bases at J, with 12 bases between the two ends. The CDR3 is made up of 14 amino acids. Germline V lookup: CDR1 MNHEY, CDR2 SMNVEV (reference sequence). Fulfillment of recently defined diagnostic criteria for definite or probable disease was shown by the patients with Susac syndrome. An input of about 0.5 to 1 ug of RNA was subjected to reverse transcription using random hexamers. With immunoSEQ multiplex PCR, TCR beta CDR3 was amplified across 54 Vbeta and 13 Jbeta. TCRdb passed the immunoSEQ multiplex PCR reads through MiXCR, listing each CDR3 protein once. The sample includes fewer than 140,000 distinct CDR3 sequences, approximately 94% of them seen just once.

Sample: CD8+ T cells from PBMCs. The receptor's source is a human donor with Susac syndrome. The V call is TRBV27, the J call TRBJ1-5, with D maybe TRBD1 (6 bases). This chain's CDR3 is CASSDRRLNQPQHF. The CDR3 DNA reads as TGTGCCAGCAGTGACAGGAGACTTAATCAGCCCCAGCATTTT.